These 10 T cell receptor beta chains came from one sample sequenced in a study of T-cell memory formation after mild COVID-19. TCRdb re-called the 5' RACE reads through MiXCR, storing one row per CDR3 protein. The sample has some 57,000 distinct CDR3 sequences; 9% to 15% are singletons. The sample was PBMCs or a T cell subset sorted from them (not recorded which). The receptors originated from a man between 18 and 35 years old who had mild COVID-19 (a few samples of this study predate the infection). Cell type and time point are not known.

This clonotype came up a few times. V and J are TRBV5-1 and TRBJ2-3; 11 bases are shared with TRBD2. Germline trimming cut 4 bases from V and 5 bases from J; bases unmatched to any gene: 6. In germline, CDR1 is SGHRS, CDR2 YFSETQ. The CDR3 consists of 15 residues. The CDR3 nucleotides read TGCGCCAGCAGCCCGACTAGCGGGGTCATAGATACGCAGTATTTT. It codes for CASSPTSGVIDTQYF.

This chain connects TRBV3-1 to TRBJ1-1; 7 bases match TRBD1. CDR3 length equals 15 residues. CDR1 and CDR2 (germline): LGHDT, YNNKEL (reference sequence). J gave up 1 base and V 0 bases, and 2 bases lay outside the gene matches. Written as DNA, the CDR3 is TGTGCCAGCAGCCAAGAAGGGACAGAGAACACTGAAGCTTTCTTT. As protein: CASSQEGTENTEAFF.

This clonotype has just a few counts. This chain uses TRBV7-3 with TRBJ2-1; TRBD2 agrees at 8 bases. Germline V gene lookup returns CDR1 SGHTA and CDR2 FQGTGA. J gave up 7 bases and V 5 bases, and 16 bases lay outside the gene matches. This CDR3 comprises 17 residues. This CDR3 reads CASSLHGGSGAVNEQFF. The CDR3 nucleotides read TGTGCCAGCAGCCTCCATGGGGGTAGCGGGGCGGTAAATGAGCAGTTCTTC.

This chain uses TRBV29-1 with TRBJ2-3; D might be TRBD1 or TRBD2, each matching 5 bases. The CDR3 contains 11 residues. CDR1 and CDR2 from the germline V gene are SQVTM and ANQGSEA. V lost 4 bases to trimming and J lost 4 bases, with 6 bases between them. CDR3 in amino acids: CSVVGADTQYF. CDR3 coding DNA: TGCAGCGTTGTGGGGGCAGATACGCAGTATTTT.

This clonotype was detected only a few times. The CDR3, as DNA: TGTGCCAGCAGTGAAGGGCTAGCAAGGTCCCAAGAGACCCAGTACTTC. This codes for CASSEGLARSQETQYF. The chain links TRBV6-1 to TRBJ2-5; weak D call: TRBD2 (5 bases). This CDR3 has 16 residues. Germline V CDR1 and CDR2: MNHNS, SASEGT. The germline V and J ends were trimmed by 1 base and 1 base, with 13 bases remaining between them.

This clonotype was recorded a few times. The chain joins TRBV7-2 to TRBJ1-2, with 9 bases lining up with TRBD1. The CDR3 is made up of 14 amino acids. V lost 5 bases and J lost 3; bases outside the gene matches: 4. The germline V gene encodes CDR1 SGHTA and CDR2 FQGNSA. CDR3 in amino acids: CASSLGTGYYGYTF. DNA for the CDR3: TGTGCCAGCAGCCTGGGGACAGGGTACTATGGCTACACCTTC.

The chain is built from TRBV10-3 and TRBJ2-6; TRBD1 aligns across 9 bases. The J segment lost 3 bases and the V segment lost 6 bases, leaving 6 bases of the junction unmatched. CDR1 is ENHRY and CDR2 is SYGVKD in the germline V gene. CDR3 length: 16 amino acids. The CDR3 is CAISGTGQGGANVLTF. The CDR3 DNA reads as TGTGCCATCAGCGGGACAGGGCAAGGTGGGGCCAACGTCCTGACTTTC.

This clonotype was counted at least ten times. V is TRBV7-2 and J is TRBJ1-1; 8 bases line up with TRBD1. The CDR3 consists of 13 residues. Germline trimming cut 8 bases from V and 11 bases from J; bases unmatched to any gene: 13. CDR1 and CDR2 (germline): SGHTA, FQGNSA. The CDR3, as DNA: TGTGCCAGCGAACAGGGGGGAAATCCGGTCGCTTTCTTT. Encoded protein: CASEQGGNPVAFF.

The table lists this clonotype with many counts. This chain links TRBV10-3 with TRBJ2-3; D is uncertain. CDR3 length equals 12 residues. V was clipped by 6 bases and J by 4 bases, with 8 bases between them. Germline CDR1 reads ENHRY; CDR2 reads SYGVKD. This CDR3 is CAIRGTPDTQYF. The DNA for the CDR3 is TGTGCCATCAGGGGAACGCCAGATACGCAGTATTTT.

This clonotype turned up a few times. CDR3 nucleotides: TGCGCCAGCAGCGAGAACAAGAGGACCATATATTTT. Protein: CASSENKRTIYF. This chain joins TRBV5-1 and TRBJ1-3; D gene ambiguous. The CDR3 loop spans 12 amino acids. Germline-derived CDR1 and CDR2 are SGHRS and YFSETQ. With 4 bases removed from V and 10 bases from J, the gap between germline ends came to 12 bases.